Listed below are T cell receptor beta chains from one sample, sequenced in a study of blood T cell repertoires in COVID-19. Profiling relied on immunoSEQ multiplex PCR, and the TCRdb table lists in-frame clones only, not all of them. The sample records about 130,000 clones, just over 75% being singletons. Sequenced material: peripheral blood. Every receptor here comes from a human donor in a cohort sampled during active COVID-19. Each CDR3 is given with its conserved first and last residue. Each record gives: V gene, clone size, D gene, J gene, CDR3 protein, CDR3 DNA. D genes are given only for firm matches. Only part of the rows carry a size: once, few, many, or a class if the clone is expanded.

>TRBV11-1|NA|NA|TRBJ1-1
CASSLGGGTGTTEAFF
TGTGCCAGCAGCTTAGGCGGAGGGACGGGGACCACTGAAGCTTTCTTT
>TRBV21-1|NA|NA|TRBJ1-6
CASTSRGELGSPLHF
TGTGCCAGCACCTCCCGGGGGGAATTGGGTTCACCCCTCCACTTT
>TRBV6-5|NA|TRBD1|TRBJ2-7
CASSTTGGPVYEQYF
TGTGCCAGCAGTACAACAGGGGGTCCCGTCTACGAGCAGTACTTC
>TRBV2|NA|NA|TRBJ1-2
CASSEVRGGDYGYTF
TGTGCCAGCAGTGAAGTAAGGGGGGGTGACTATGGCTACACCTTC
>TRBV19|NA|NA|TRBJ1-2
CASRNRDTQGLTYYGYTF
TGTGCCAGTAGGAATCGGGACACCCAAGGGCTGACTTACTATGGCTACACCTTC
>TRBV5-1|NA|TRBD2|TRBJ2-5
CASSLNLRGAEETQYF
TGCGCCAGCAGCCTGAATCTGCGGGGGGCAGAAGAGACCCAGTACTTC
>TRBV6-5|NA|TRBD1|TRBJ2-7
CASSYSRGSDEQYF
TGTGCCAGCAGTTACAGCAGGGGGTCGGACGAGCAGTACTTC
>TRBV11-2|NA|TRBD2|TRBJ2-4
CASSLGLLAGDIQYF
TGTGCCAGCAGCTTAGGATTACTAGCGGGGGACATTCAGTACTTC
>TRBV28|NA|TRBD1|TRBJ2-4
CASSEDRVVVIQYF
TGTGCCAGCAGTGAGGACAGGGTAGTGGTCATTCAGTACTTC
>TRBV11-3|NA|TRBD2|TRBJ2-1
CASSKQAGGRNEQFF
TGTGCCAGCAGCAAACAAGCGGGGGGGCGCAATGAGCAGTTCTTC
>TRBV18|NA|NA|TRBJ2-7
CASSPRGVTGEQYF
TGTGCCAGCTCACCACGCGGGGTGACGGGCGAGCAGTACTTC
>TRBV2|once|TRBD2|TRBJ2-2
CASRPGLAGGTGELFF
TGTGCCAGCAGACCAGGACTAGCGGGAGGTACCGGGGAGCTGTTTTTT
>TRBV25-1|NA|NA|TRBJ2-2
CASQNPTGNTGELFF
TGTGCCAGCCAAAACCCGACAGGGAACACCGGGGAGCTGTTTTTT
>TRBV30|NA|NA|TRBJ1-5
CAWSVKGDYPLVKPQHF
TGTGCCTGGAGTGTGAAGGGGGATTACCCCCTGGTAAAGCCCCAGCATTTT
>TRBV6-5|few|NA|TRBJ2-5
CASRDGVGSRETQYF
TGTGCCAGCAGGGACGGGGTAGGGAGTCGAGAGACCCAGTACTTC
>TRBV30|once|TRBD1|TRBJ2-1
CAWSGTGTPYNEQFF
TGTGCCTGGAGTGGGACAGGGACGCCCTACAATGAGCAGTTCTTC